One T cell receptor (beta chain) is described in this entry. Repertoires were generated with immunoSEQ multiplex PCR, while TCRdb's copy carries only in-frame clones and drops some. The sample gives hundreds of thousands of clones, about 89% of which show up once; approximately 2% is in the top ten. Recovered participants had two consecutive negative NP/OP PCR tests, healthcare professional clearance, or symptom resolution. These data originate in a study of blood T cell repertoires in COVID-19. This clonotype was sampled from a woman aged 18 to 35 who had recovered from COVID-19. Sequenced sample: PBMCs or T cells enriched from blood (not recorded which).

The CDR3 protein is CASSLVPTDSVRQFF. CDR3 DNA sequence: TGTGCCAGCAGCTTAGTCCCGACAGACTCCGTTCGGCAGTTCTTC. The rearrangement links TRBV11-2 to TRBJ2-1, with D perhaps TRBD1 (5 bases). Germline V gene lookup returns CDR1 SGHAT and CDR2 FQNNGV. CDR3 length equals 15 residues. V was pared by 1 base and J by 12 bases, with 19 bases between.